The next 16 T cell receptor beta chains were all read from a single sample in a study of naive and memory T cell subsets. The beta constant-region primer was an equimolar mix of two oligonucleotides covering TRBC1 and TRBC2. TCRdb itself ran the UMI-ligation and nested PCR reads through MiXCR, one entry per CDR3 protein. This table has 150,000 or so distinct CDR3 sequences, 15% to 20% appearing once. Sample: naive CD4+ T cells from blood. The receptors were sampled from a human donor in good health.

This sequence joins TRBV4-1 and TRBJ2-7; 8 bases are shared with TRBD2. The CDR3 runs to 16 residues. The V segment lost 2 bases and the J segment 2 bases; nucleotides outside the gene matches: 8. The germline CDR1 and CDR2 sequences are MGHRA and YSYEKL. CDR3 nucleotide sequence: TGCGCCAGCAGCCAAAACCTAGCGGGTACTCCCTACGAGCAGTACTTC. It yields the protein CASSQNLAGTPYEQYF.

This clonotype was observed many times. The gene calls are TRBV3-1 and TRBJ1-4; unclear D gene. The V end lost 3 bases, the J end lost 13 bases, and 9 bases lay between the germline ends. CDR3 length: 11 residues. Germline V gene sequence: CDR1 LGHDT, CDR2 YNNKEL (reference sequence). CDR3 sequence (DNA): TGTGCCAGCAGCCATGGGGTTGGACTGTTTTTT. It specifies CASSHGVGLFF.

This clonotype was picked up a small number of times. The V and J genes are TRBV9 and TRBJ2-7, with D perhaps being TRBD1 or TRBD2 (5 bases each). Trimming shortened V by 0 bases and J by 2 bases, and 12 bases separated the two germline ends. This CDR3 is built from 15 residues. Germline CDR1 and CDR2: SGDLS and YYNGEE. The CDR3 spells CASSVEGSWTYEQYF. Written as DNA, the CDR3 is TGTGCCAGCAGCGTAGAGGGGAGTTGGACCTACGAGCAGTACTTC. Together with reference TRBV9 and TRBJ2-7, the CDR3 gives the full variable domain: DSGVTQTPKHLITATGQRVTLRCSPRSGDLSVYWYQQSLDQGLQFLIQYYNGEERAKGNILERFSAQQFPDLHSELNLSSLELGDSALYFCASSVEGSWTYEQYFGPGTRLTVT.

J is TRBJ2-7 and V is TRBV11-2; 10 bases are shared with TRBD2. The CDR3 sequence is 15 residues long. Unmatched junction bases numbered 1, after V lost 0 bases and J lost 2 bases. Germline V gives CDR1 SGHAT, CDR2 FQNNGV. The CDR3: CASSLELAGAYEQYF. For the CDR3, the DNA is TGTGCCAGCAGCTTAGAGCTAGCGGGAGCCTACGAGCAGTACTTC.

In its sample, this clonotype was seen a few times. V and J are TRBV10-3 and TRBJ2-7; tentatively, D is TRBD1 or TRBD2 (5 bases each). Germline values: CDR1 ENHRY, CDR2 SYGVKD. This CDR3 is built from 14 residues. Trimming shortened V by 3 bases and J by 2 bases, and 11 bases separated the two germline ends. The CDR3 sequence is CAISDPRGAYEQYF. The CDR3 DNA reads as TGTGCCATCAGTGACCCACGAGGGGCCTACGAGCAGTACTTC.

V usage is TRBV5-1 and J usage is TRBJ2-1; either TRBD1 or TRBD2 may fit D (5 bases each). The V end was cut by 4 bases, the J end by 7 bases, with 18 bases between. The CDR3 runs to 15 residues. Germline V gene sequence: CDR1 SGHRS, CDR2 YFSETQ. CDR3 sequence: CASSPLRDGHNEQFF. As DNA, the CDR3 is TGCGCCAGCAGCCCTCTACGGGACGGACATAATGAGCAGTTCTTC.

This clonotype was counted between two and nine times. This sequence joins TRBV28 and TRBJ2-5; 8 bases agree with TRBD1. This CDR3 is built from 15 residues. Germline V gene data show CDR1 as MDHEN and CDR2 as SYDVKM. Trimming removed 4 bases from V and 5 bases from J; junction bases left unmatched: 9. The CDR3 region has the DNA TGTGCCAGCAGTTCTAGACAGGGGTTCATCGAGACCCAGTACTTC. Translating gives CASSSRQGFIETQYF.

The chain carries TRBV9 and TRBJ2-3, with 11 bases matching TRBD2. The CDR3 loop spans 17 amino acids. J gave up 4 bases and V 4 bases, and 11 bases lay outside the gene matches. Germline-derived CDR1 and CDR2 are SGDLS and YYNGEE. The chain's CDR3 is CASSPRATSGMPDTQYF. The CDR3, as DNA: TGTGCCAGCAGCCCCCGGGCGACTAGCGGGATGCCAGATACGCAGTATTTT. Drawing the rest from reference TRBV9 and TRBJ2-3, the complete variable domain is DSGVTQTPKHLITATGQRVTLRCSPRSGDLSVYWYQQSLDQGLQFLIQYYNGEERAKGNILERFSAQQFPDLHSELNLSSLELGDSALYFCASSPRATSGMPDTQYFGPGTRLTVL.

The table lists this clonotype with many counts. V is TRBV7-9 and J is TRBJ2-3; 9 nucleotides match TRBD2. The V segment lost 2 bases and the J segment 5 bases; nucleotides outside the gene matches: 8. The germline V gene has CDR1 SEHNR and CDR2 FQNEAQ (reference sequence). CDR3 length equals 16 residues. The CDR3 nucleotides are TGTGCCAGCAGCTTACGACTAGCGGCGCCCTTAGATACGCAGTATTTT. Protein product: CASSLRLAAPLDTQYF. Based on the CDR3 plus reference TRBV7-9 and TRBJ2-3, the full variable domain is DTGVSQNPRHKITKRGQNVTFRCDPISEHNRLYWYRQTLGQGPEFLTYFQNEAQLEKSRLLSDRFSAERPKGSFSTLEIQRTEQGDSAMYLCASSLRLAAPLDTQYFGPGTRLTVL.

CDR3 coding DNA: TGTGCCAGCAGCTCCCGAGGGGGCGGGAGGTTCGATGAGCAGTTCTTC. Protein product: CASSSRGGGRFDEQFF. This chain connects TRBV9 to TRBJ2-1; D is possibly TRBD2 (8 bases). This CDR3 is built from 16 residues. Between the trimmed V and J ends, which lost 4 bases and 8 bases, there was a span of 22 bases. CDR1 and CDR2 (germline): SGDLS, YYNGEE.

The CDR3 nucleotides read TGCGCCAGCAGCTTGGGAGCGGCGAATGAGCAGTTCTTC. It encodes CASSLGAANEQFF. This chain links TRBV5-1 with TRBJ2-1; D possibly corresponds to TRBD2 (5 bases). CDR3 size: 13 residues. The ends were cut back, 0 bases at V and 7 bases at J, with 8 bases in the middle. Germline CDR1 reads SGHRS; CDR2 reads YFSETQ.

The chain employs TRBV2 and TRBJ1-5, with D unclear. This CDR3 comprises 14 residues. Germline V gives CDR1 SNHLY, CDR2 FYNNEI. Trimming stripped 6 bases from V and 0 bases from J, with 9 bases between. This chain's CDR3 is CASRTDPSNQPQHF. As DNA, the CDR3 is TGTGCCAGCAGAACAGATCCTAGCAATCAGCCCCAGCATTTT.

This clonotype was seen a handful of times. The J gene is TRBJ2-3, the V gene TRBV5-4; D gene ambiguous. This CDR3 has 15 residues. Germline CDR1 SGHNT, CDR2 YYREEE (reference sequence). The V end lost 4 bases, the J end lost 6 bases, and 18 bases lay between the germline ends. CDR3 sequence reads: CASSRQTIGADTQYF. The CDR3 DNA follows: TGTGCCAGCAGCCGCCAAACTATTGGCGCGGATACGCAGTATTTT.

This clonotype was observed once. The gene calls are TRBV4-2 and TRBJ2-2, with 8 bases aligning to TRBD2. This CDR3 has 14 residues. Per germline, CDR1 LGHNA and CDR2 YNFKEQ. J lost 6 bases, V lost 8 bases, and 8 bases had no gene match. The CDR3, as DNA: TGTGCCAGCGCCGGGGGGGGGTTTGCCGGGGAGCTGTTTTTT. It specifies CASAGGGFAGELFF.

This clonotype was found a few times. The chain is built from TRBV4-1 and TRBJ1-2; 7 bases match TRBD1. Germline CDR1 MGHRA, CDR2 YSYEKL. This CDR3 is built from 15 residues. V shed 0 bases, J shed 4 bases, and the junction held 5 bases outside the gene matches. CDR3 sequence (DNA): TGCGCCAGCAGCCAAGATCGGGGACAGATCTATGGCTACACCTTC. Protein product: CASSQDRGQIYGYTF.

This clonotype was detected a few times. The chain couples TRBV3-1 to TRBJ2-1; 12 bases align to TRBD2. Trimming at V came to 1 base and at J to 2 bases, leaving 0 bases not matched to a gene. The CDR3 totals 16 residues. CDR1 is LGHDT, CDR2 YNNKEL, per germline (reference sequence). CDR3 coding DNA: TGTGCCAGCAGCCAAGGGACTAGCGGGACCTACAATGAGCAGTTCTTC. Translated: CASSQGTSGTYNEQFF.